A single sample is the source of the 24 T cell receptor beta chains below, sequenced in a study of blood T cell repertoires in COVID-19. Repertoires were generated with immunoSEQ multiplex PCR, while TCRdb's copy carries only in-frame clones and drops some. The table shows 300,000 to 450,000 clones, with more than 75% occurring only once. Input material: peripheral blood. These receptors originate from a human donor with acute or convalescent COVID-19. The donor label of this sample is uncertain.

This chain uses TRBV5-1 with TRBJ2-5, with 14 bases matching TRBD2. The CDR3 spans 15 residues. CDR1 is SGHRS, CDR2 YFSETQ, per germline. Losses at the gene ends were 4 bases for V and 4 bases for J; bases not matched to a gene: 3. CDR3 sequence (DNA): TGCGCCAGCAGCCCTGGGACTAGCGGGAGAGAGACCCAGTACTTC. Translation gives CASSPGTSGRETQYF.

The chain employs TRBV25-1 and TRBJ1-1, with 7 bases identical to TRBD1. The CDR3 is 14 amino acids. Germline V gene sequence: CDR1 MGHDK, CDR2 SYGVNS. The junction had 5 bases not matched to a gene; V was cut back by 5 bases and J by 2 bases. The CDR3 bases are TGTGCCAGCAGTCCGCGACAGGGAAACACTGAAGCTTTCTTT. As protein: CASSPRQGNTEAFF.

V and J are TRBV7-8 and TRBJ2-7; D perhaps matches TRBD1 (5 bases). In germline, CDR1 is SGHVS, CDR2 FQNEAQ. There are 14 residues in the CDR3. V gave up 1 base and J gave up 2 bases, with 9 bases separating them. The DNA of the CDR3 is TGTGCCAGCAGCTTAGGCAGGGTAACCTACGAGCAGTACTTC. It yields the protein CASSLGRVTYEQYF.

V gene TRBV29-1 combines with J gene TRBJ1-4, with D uncertain. Trimming took 4 bases from V and 8 from J, leaving 17 bases between them. The CDR3 is 14 residues long. CDR1 and CDR2 (germline): SQVTM, ANQGSEA. The CDR3 sequence: CSVAIAGGNEKLFF. DNA of the CDR3: TGCAGCGTTGCGATCGCCGGAGGTAACGAAAAACTGTTTTTT.

The chain's CDR3 is CASSLSGDPYNEQFF. CDR3 nucleotide sequence: TGTGCCAGCAGCTTGAGCGGGGATCCTTACAATGAGCAGTTCTTC. The J gene is TRBJ2-1, the V gene TRBV7-9; TRBD2 matches at 7 bases. V was pared by 3 bases and J by 4 bases, with 6 bases of the junction left unmatched. The germline V gene encodes CDR1 SEHNR and CDR2 FQNEAQ (reference sequence). The CDR3 runs to 15 residues.

This clone was recorded a few times. This chain uses TRBV24-1 with TRBJ2-1; a weak D match, TRBD2 (5 bases). V dropped 5 bases and J dropped 0 bases, with 10 bases sitting between them. From germline, CDR1 is KGHDR and CDR2 SFDVKD. The CDR3 totals 15 residues. In nucleotides, the CDR3 is TGTGCCACCAGTGTTCCGGGGAGCTCCTACAATGAGCAGTTCTTC. Translating gives CATSVPGSSYNEQFF.

The CDR3 DNA reads as TGTGCCAGCAGCTTAGCTTCTGGGGGCGGAGATGAGCAGTTCTTC. This encodes CASSLASGGGDEQFF. The chain joins TRBV7-9 to TRBJ2-1; D is perhaps TRBD1 (6 bases). Trimming took 0 bases from V and 8 from J, leaving 14 bases between them. The CDR3 loop spans 15 amino acids. Germline V gene data show CDR1 as SEHNR and CDR2 as FQNEAQ (reference sequence).

This clone was detected only a few times. The CDR3 reads CASRPQGVDTQYF. Written as DNA, the CDR3 is TGTGCCAGCAGACCCCAGGGCGTGGATACGCAGTATTTT. The gene calls are TRBV6-6 and TRBJ2-3, with D perhaps TRBD1 (5 bases). This CDR3 spans 13 amino acids. V dropped 6 bases and J dropped 6 bases, with 13 bases sitting between them. Germline V gene sequence: CDR1 MNHNY, CDR2 SVGAGI (reference sequence).

The chain uses TRBV7-8 and TRBJ2-5; D not certain. CDR3 length equals 16 residues. The V and J ends lost 1 base and 5 bases respectively, with 17 bases between them. The V gene's germline CDR1 is SGHVS and CDR2 FQNEAQ. The CDR3 sequence is CASSLGERRRLETQYF. The CDR3 bases are TGTGCCAGCAGCTTAGGAGAACGTAGAAGATTGGAGACCCAGTACTTC.

The sample holds one count of this clone. This chain uses TRBV5-1 with TRBJ2-3; 11 nucleotides line up with TRBD2. V dropped 4 bases and J dropped 5; count of bases not matched to a gene: 15. The CDR3 sequence is 18 residues long. The V gene's germline CDR1 is SGHRS and CDR2 YFSETQ. CDR3: CASSLGLAGPRGGDTQYF. The DNA of the CDR3 is TGCGCCAGCAGCCTAGGACTAGCGGGCCCCCGTGGTGGAGATACGCAGTATTTT. The full variable domain, its missing parts supplied by reference TRBV5-1 and TRBJ2-3, is KAGVTQTPRYLIKTRGQQVTLSCSPISGHRSVSWYQQTPGQGLQFLFEYFSETQRNKGNFPGRFSGRQFSNSRSEMNVSTLELGDSALYLCASSLGLAGPRGGDTQYFGPGTRLTVL.

This chain connects TRBV12-3 or TRBV12-4 to TRBJ1-1; unclear D gene. The V and J ends lost 5 bases and 5 bases respectively, with 9 bases between them. This CDR3 is 12 amino acids long. DNA for the CDR3: TGTGCCAGCAGTCCCGCAGGTACTGAAGCTTTCTTT. The encoded protein is CASSPAGTEAFF.

The chain links TRBV23-1 to TRBJ1-1; D perhaps matches TRBD1 (6 bases). TRBV23-1 is known as an ORF, though its function is uncertain. The length of the CDR3 is 15 residues. Trimming removed 0 bases from V and 6 bases from J, with 14 bases in between. In DNA, the CDR3 is TGCGCCAGCAGTCAATCACGGGACAATGTGGCTGAAGCTTTCTTT. The encoded protein is CASSQSRDNVAEAFF.

This clone has only one observation. The chain is built from TRBV5-1 and TRBJ2-5, with 8 positions matching TRBD2. J was trimmed by 2 bases and V by 1 base; bases with no gene match: 7. The CDR3 runs 16 residues. Germline loops: CDR1 SGHRS, CDR2 YFSETQ. CDR3 residues: CASSLFAGGHQETQYF. The CDR3 region has the DNA TGCGCCAGCAGCTTGTTTGCGGGGGGTCATCAAGAGACCCAGTACTTC.

This sequence joins TRBV6-5 and TRBJ1-5; a possible D gene is TRBD1 (6 bases). Germline V CDR1 and CDR2: MNHEY, SVGAGI. This CDR3 spans 13 amino acids. V was shortened by 6 bases and J by 7 bases, with 13 bases between the two germline ends. CDR3 sequence: CASSYRAGQPQHF. The CDR3 nucleotides are TGTGCCAGCAGCTACAGGGCGGGCCAGCCCCAGCATTTT.

The chain has TRBV5-1 and TRBJ2-3; 9 bases line up with TRBD2. The V segment lost 8 bases and the J segment 1 base; nucleotides outside the gene matches: 5. This CDR3 contains 14 residues. Germline loops: CDR1 SGHRS, CDR2 YFSETQ. The CDR3 sequence is CARRGGPGTDTQYF. DNA of the CDR3: TGCGCCAGGCGGGGGGGCCCCGGCACAGATACGCAGTATTTT.

The chain employs TRBV7-9 and TRBJ1-4; 9 bases line up with TRBD1. Germline CDR1 SEHNR, CDR2 FQNEAQ (reference sequence). This CDR3 is built from 17 residues. With V trimmed by 1 base and J by 3 bases, 6 bases remained unmatched. This CDR3 reads CASSLDVQGASNEKLFF. The CDR3 DNA reads as TGTGCCAGCAGCTTAGACGTACAGGGGGCGTCTAATGAAAAACTGTTTTTT. The full variable domain, in which reference TRBV7-9 and TRBJ1-4 provide the parts outside the CDR3, is DTGVSQNPRHKITKRGQNVTFRCDPISEHNRLYWYRQTLGQGPEFLTYFQNEAQLEKSRLLSDRFSAERPKGSFSTLEIQRTEQGDSAMYLCASSLDVQGASNEKLFFGSGTQLSVL.

This chain uses TRBV20-1 with TRBJ2-1; weak D call: TRBD2 (6 bases). CDR3 length equals 11 residues. Germline V gives CDR1 DFQATT, CDR2 SNEGSKA (reference sequence). Trimming left V 5 bases short and J 9 bases short, with 11 bases between. For the CDR3, the DNA is TGCAGTGCTCCTAGCGTTGGTGAGCAGTTCTTC. It yields the protein CSAPSVGEQFF.

This chain links TRBV6-5 with TRBJ1-3, with a weak D call TRBD1 (5 bases). CDR3 size: 15 residues. V was clipped by 6 bases and J by 0 bases, with 12 bases between them. The germline CDR1 and CDR2 sequences are MNHEY and SVGAGI. As DNA, the CDR3 is TGTGCCAGCAGCTACCTGGGGGGCTCTGGAAACACCATATATTTT. This codes for CASSYLGGSGNTIYF.

This chain joins TRBV30 and TRBJ2-7; 9 bases agree with TRBD1. This CDR3 is 14 amino acids long. Germline CDR1 and CDR2: GTSNPN and SVGIG (reference sequence). With 5 bases clipped from V and 2 bases from J, the junction kept 7 bases outside the gene matches. The CDR3 coding sequence is TGTGCCTGGCGCGGAGACAGGGGGGCCTACGAGCAGTACTTC. Its translation: CAWRGDRGAYEQYF.

This clone was detected only a few times. The V call is TRBV5-5, the J call TRBJ1-4; possibly TRBD1 for D (5 bases). This CDR3 region has 15 residues. The germline V gene has CDR1 SGHKS and CDR2 YYEKEE (reference sequence). The germline V and J ends were trimmed by 2 bases and 4 bases, with 12 bases remaining between them. Here the CDR3 reads CASSLFDGHNEKLFF. DNA of the CDR3: TGTGCCAGCAGCTTATTCGACGGACATAATGAAAAACTGTTTTTT.

This clone was counted a few times. The rearrangement joins TRBV4-2 to TRBJ1-2; D might be TRBD1 (5 bases). The germline V gene encodes CDR1 LGHNA and CDR2 YNFKEQ. With 6 bases removed from V and 0 bases from J, the gap between germline ends came to 17 bases. CDR3 size: 16 residues. In DNA form, the CDR3 reads TGTGCCAGCAGACCAGGGATCCTCTTTGCTAACTATGGCTACACCTTC. Its protein product is CASRPGILFANYGYTF.

The rearrangement joins TRBV5-8 to TRBJ2-7; maybe TRBD1 (6 bases). Trimming cost V 4 bases and J 3 bases, with 17 bases left between them. The length of the CDR3 is 15 residues. Germline lookup yields CDR1 SGHTS and CDR2 YDEGEE. CDR3 region: CASSGQTVNFYEQYF. The DNA for the CDR3 is TGTGCCAGCAGCGGACAGACCGTCAACTTCTACGAGCAGTACTTC.

This clone has a single count. This sequence joins TRBV3-1 (or the pseudogene TRBV3-2) and TRBJ1-2, with unresolved D. The CDR3 runs to 13 residues. Germline CDR1 reads LGHDT; CDR2 reads YNNKEL (reference sequence). Trimming pared 0 bases from V and 7 bases from J, leaving 9 bases between. CDR3 sequence (DNA): TGTGCCAGCAGCCAAGAGCAGTCCTTTGGCTACACCTTC. Translating it yields CASSQEQSFGYTF.

The chain recombines TRBV6-5 with TRBJ1-5; possible D gene TRBD1, 6 bases. This CDR3 contains 15 residues. Germline values: CDR1 MNHEY, CDR2 SVGAGI. Trimming cost V 5 bases and J 4 bases, with 15 bases left between them. The CDR3 loop is CASSTTGLGNQPQHF. The CDR3 DNA follows: TGTGCCAGCAGTACCACAGGGTTGGGAAATCAGCCCCAGCATTTT.